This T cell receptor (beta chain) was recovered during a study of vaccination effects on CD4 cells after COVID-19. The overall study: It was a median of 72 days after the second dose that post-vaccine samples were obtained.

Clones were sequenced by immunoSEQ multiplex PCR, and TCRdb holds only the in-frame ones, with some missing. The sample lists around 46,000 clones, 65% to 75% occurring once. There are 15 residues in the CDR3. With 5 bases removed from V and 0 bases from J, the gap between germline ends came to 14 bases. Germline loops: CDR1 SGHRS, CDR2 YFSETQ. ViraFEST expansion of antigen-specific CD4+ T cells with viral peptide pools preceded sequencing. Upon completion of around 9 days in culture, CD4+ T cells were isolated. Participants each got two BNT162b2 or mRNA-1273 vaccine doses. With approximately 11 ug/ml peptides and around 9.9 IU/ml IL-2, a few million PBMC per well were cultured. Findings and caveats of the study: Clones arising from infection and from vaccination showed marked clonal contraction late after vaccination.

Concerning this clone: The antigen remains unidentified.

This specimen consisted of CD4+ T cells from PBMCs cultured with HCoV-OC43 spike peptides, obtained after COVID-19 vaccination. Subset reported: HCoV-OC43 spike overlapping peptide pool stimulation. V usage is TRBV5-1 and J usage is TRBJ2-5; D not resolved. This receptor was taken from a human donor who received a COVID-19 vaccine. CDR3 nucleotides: TGCGCCAGCAGTCAAACGACGCCAGACCAAGAGACCCAGTACTTC. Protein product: CASSQTTPDQETQYF.